This T cell receptor (beta chain) was recorded in a study of T cells in Graves' hyperthyroidism and ophthalmopathy. V was cut by 0 bases and J by 5 bases, with 5 bases left in between. The CDR3 totals 12 residues. Looked up from germline, CDR1 is SGHRS and CDR2 is YFSETQ. Exclusions: uncontrolled infection, other autoimmune disease, pregnancy, lactation. Diagnoses used clinical symptoms, serum thyroxine and TRAb, thyroid ultrasound and orbital computed tomography. Concerning this clonotype itself: Its matching antigen is unknown.

Study-wide results and limits: Blood held most thyroid clonotypes expanded above 0.001 frequency. The model made its ophthalmopathy prediction, and onset followed a median approximately 6.5 months later.

Amplification targeted TCR beta CDR3 regions from RNA transcripts. A set of HTBI primers served as the primers for a first-round RT-PCR of the TCR CDR3. TCRdb re-called the multiplex PCR reads with MiXCR, one entry per CDR3 protein. In the table there are about 640,000 distinct CDR3 sequences, approximately 42% of which are singletons. Sequenced: peripheral blood or thyroid tissue (not recorded which). The chain is built from TRBV5-1 and TRBJ1-1; D gene ambiguous. The TCR comes from an adult man with Graves' disease, either hyperthyroidism or ophthalmopathy (not recorded which). The CDR3 DNA reads as TGCGCCAGCAGCTTGGACGCGACTGAAGCTTTCTTT. Translation: CASSLDATEAFF.